This T cell receptor beta chain was obtained from a study of OX40 agonist ivuxolimab in advanced cancers. Study findings and constraints: The study found among the lowest clonal expansion in partial responders at 0.1-3.0 mg/kg. Clonal expansion was seen in CD4+ and CD8+ blood T cells by week 6 at 0.1 to 3.0 mg/kg.

Using immunoSEQ multiplex PCR, the repertoire was profiled, and TCRdb retains in-frame clones only, with some absent. The table records about 79,000 clones, about 90% of them present only once. About this clone: The antigen remains unidentified.

Baseline was the first blood sampling point, followed by cycle 4 day 1 and cycle 7 day 1. The source was CD4+ or CD8+ T cells sorted from blood, collected in a trial of the OX40 agonist ivuxolimab. The clonotype comes from an adult with an advanced solid tumor such as melanoma, head and neck, liver or kidney cancer.

CDR3 amino acids: CASSLNNEQFF. For the CDR3, the DNA is TGTGCCAGCAGCCTCAACAATGAGCAGTTCTTC. This chain connects TRBV28 to TRBJ2-1; D ambiguous. Germline V lookup: CDR1 MDHEN, CDR2 SYDVKM. CDR3 length: 11 amino acids. V shed 6 bases and J shed 5 bases, with 5 bases lying between them.